The present T cell receptor (beta chain) was sequenced within a study of Ad26.COV2.S vaccination and SARS-CoV-2 variants. Overall study: The COV1001 Ad26.COV2.S trial arm included the donor.

Treatment indicated: around 19 received Ad26.COV2.S at low or high dose, single or two shots; roughly 5 received placebo; per-sample allocation not given. At day 63 after the first vaccine or placebo injection, samples were drawn. At a Boston site, the person donating was an adult of 18-55 years. A word on this clone: The target antigen is unknown.

The protocol was immunoSEQ multiplex PCR, while the TCRdb copy is restricted to in-frame clones and leaves out a portion. The sample has under 500,000 clones; about 90% are singletons. Study-level points and caveats: Once vaccination had occurred, spike-specific CD8+ and CD4+ T cell responses reportedly showed substantial breadth. Those who received the vaccine showed greater spike-specific TCR breadth than those given placebo.

The sequence was obtained from a person between 18 and 59 years old who received the Ad26.COV2.S COVID-19 vaccine or a placebo. Material: peripheral blood, obtained in a trial of Ad26.COV2.S vaccine versus placebo.

The CDR3 nucleotides are TGCAGCGTTGCGTTGGTGACGGGTCGGACGTTGGCATACACCTTC. As protein: CSVALVTGRTLAYTF. V is TRBV29-1 and J is TRBJ1-2; D unclear. Per the germline V gene, CDR1 is SQVTM and CDR2 is ANQGSEA. There are 15 residues in the CDR3. Deletions cut 4 bases from V and 11 bases from J, with 26 bases between.